Given below is one T cell receptor beta chain in context. Its matching antigen is unknown. This record comes from a study of T cell responses to AZD1222 COVID-19 vaccine. Sequencing was performed with immunoSEQ multiplex PCR; in TCRdb, only in-frame clones are kept and a portion is missing. The top ten clones hold less than 3.5% of a sample with 110,000 to 150,000 clones, around 92% of them seen once. Notes on the study in general: The repertoires were collected only after the peak T cell response. A reported finding is that nearly half of spike-specific TCRs target unmutated variant regions. There were mostly white British donors and more females than males, and clonal diversity was possibly underestimated. Spike-wide vaccine-associated CD4 TCRs dominated at 160-218 and 743-854.

The germline gives CDR1 GTSNPN, CDR2 SVGIG (reference sequence). This CDR3 is built from 14 residues. V was shortened by 3 bases and J by 0 bases, with 11 bases between the two germline ends. This chain joins TRBV30 and TRBJ1-1; a possible D gene is TRBD1 (5 bases). The specimen was peripheral blood, collected 28 days after the second AZD1222 dose. The sequence was collected from an adult who received the AZD1222 COVID-19 vaccine. CDR3 sequence (DNA): TGTGCCTGGAGGTTCGGGGGAATGAACACTGAAGCTTTCTTT. Amino acids: CAWRFGGMNTEAFF.